This is a list of T cell receptor beta chains from one sample in a study of T-cell reconstitution after alpha-beta-depleted transplantation in children. TCRdb reprocessed the PCR reads with MiXCR, giving one entry per CDR3 protein. The sample includes some 840,000 distinct CDR3 sequences, around 17% of them seen just once. The material sequenced was PBMCs, mostly from graft donor cells, taken 360 days after TCRalphabeta/CD19-depleted stem cell transplant. The receptors here all came from a male patient between 10 and 17 years old who had a stem cell transplant for acute lymphoblastic leukemia, so the T cells may come from the graft donor. Each CDR3 is given with its conserved first and last residue. D genes are given only for firm matches. Size tells how often a clone was seen (once, few, many) or the class of an expanded clone, and some rows leave it out.

clone size | J gene | CDR3 length | D gene | V gene | CDR3 protein | CDR3 DNA
- | TRBJ2-7 | 15 | TRBD2 | TRBV19 | CASSPREGSSYEQYF | TGTGCCAGTAGTCCCCGGGAGGGGAGCTCCTACGAGCAGTACTTC
few | TRBJ2-7 | 16 | TRBD2 | TRBV20-1 | CSARPWTSGSSYEQYF | TGCAGTGCTAGACCATGGACTAGCGGGAGCTCCTACGAGCAGTACTTC
few | TRBJ2-1 | 19 | - | TRBV7-6 | CASSLNRPFWGRVTDEQFF | TGTGCCAGCAGCTTAAACCGGCCGTTTTGGGGGAGAGTAACAGATGAGCAGTTCTTC
- | TRBJ2-2 | 16 | TRBD2 | TRBV20-1 | CSARVPSGRRTGELFF | TGCAGTGCTAGAGTACCTAGCGGGAGAAGAACCGGGGAGCTGTTTTTT
- | TRBJ2-1 | 15 | TRBD2 | TRBV29-1 | CSAILLAGGDNEQFF | TGCAGCGCCATCCTACTAGCGGGAGGAGACAATGAGCAGTTCTTC
- | TRBJ2-7 | 14 | TRBD1 | TRBV5-1 | CASSFGTGINEQYF | TGCGCCAGCAGCTTTGGGACAGGGATTAACGAGCAGTACTTC
- | TRBJ2-7 | 16 | - | TRBV15 | CATSRYQVASPYEQYF | TGTGCCACCAGCAGGTACCAGGTGGCGTCGCCCTACGAGCAGTACTTC
few | TRBJ2-1 | 14 | - | TRBV7-3 | CASSPTVSYNEQFF | TGTGCCAGCAGCCCCACAGTCTCCTACAATGAGCAGTTCTTC
few | TRBJ2-1 | 14 | - | TRBV5-1 | CASSLPQRGSEQFF | TGCGCCAGCAGCTTACCTCAAAGGGGTTCGGAGCAGTTCTTC
few | TRBJ2-3 | 16 | TRBD1 | TRBV18 | CASSPVGTASTDTQYF | TGTGCCAGCTCACCAGTAGGGACAGCTAGCACAGATACGCAGTATTTT
- | TRBJ2-3 | 15 | TRBD2 | TRBV29-1 | CSVTYSGASTDTQYF | TGCAGCGTAACGTATAGCGGGGCGAGCACAGATACGCAGTATTTT